Following are 26 T cell receptor beta chains from one sample sequenced in a study of blood T cell repertoires in COVID-19. Sequencing was performed with immunoSEQ multiplex PCR; in TCRdb, only in-frame clones are kept and a portion is missing. Of 300,000 to 400,000 clones listed, approximately 86% are singletons. The sequenced material came from peripheral blood. The receptors were sampled from a young man with COVID-19, enrolled during active disease.

The chain carries TRBV18 and TRBJ1-2; D is uncertain. Trimming shortened V by 8 bases and J by 7 bases, and 29 bases separated the two germline ends. This CDR3 spans 17 amino acids. From germline, CDR1 is KGHSH and CDR2 LQKENI. In DNA form, the CDR3 reads TGTGCCAGCGCCACCGCGAGTCAGTTGGGAGAGGGAGTTGGCTACACCTTC. Protein product: CASATASQLGEGVGYTF.

This clone came up a few times. This sequence joins TRBV28 and TRBJ1-3, with unresolved D. The CDR3 extends over 13 amino acids. CDR1 and CDR2 (germline): MDHEN, SYDVKM. Trimming took off 6 bases at V and 2 bases at J, with 8 bases between the two ends. The CDR3 reads CASSLSPGNTIYF. CDR3 coding DNA: TGTGCCAGCAGCCTCTCTCCTGGAAACACCATATATTTT.

The sample holds one count of this clone. This may be a read error: a much more frequent sequence differs by one nucleotide. The sample carries other DNA sequences with the same CDR3. V is TRBV5-4 and J is TRBJ2-7, with 10 positions matching TRBD2. Per germline, CDR1 SGHNT and CDR2 YYREEE (reference sequence). The CDR3 contains 15 residues. CDR3: CASSRSTSGHYEQYF. The CDR3 DNA follows: TGTGCTAGCAGCCGTTCGACTAGCGGGCACTACGAGCAGTACTTC.

The chain has TRBV19 and TRBJ2-2, with D possibly matching TRBD2 (5 bases). Germline lookup yields CDR1 LNHDA and CDR2 SQIVND (reference sequence). Trimming shortened V by 8 bases and J by 1 base, and 11 bases separated the two germline ends. The CDR3 loop spans 14 amino acids. The CDR3 loop is CASRTRGNTGELFF. The DNA of the CDR3 is TGTGCCAGTCGGACCCGGGGGAACACCGGGGAGCTGTTTTTT.

The V gene is TRBV5-1, the J gene TRBJ2-1; D might be TRBD2 (5 bases). Germline loops: CDR1 SGHRS, CDR2 YFSETQ. Trimming removed 1 base from V and 1 base from J, with 15 bases in between. CDR3 size: 17 residues. The CDR3 DNA sequence: TGCGCCAGCAGCTTGCCCTCCCTAGCAGCTTCCTACAATGAGCAGTTCTTC. Protein sequence: CASSLPSLAASYNEQFF.

The chain is built from TRBV10-1 and TRBJ1-2, with D tentatively TRBD1 (5 bases). Germline-derived CDR1 and CDR2 are WNHNN and SYGVQD (reference sequence). V gave up 0 bases and J gave up 2 bases, with 25 bases separating them. The length of the CDR3 is 20 residues. The CDR3 coding sequence is TGCGCCAGCAGTGAGTCGAGGCGGGGCACCTCACATTTATACAACTATGGCTACACCTTC. The encoded protein is CASSESRRGTSHLYNYGYTF.

V and J are TRBV24-1 and TRBJ2-3; 7 bases line up with TRBD2. The CDR3 has 14 amino acids. J lost 1 base, V lost 4 bases, and 1 base had no gene match. CDR1 is KGHDR, CDR2 SFDVKD, per germline. CDR3 coding DNA: TGTGCCACCAGTGACCGGGGGGGCACAGATACGCAGTATTTT. It encodes CATSDRGGTDTQYF.

This rearrangement joins TRBV5-4 to TRBJ2-5, with 10 bases lining up with TRBD2. The CDR3 length is 15 residues. Germline lookup yields CDR1 SGHNT and CDR2 YYREEE (reference sequence). J gave up 3 bases and V 7 bases, and 9 bases lay outside the gene matches. Here the CDR3 DNA reads TGTGCCAGCCTCGGGGGGAGCGGGAGGGAAGAGACCCAGTACTTC. Translation gives CASLGGSGREETQYF.

The chain has TRBV6-4 and TRBJ2-2; 7 nucleotides align to TRBD1. CDR1 and CDR2 (germline): MRHNA, SNTAGT. V was clipped by 0 bases and J by 5 bases; unmatched bases: 6. The CDR3 extends over 16 amino acids. CDR3 in amino acids: CASSDSAGGETGELFF. CDR3 nucleotide sequence: TGTGCCAGCAGTGACTCCGCAGGGGGTGAGACCGGGGAGCTGTTTTTT.

The rearrangement uses TRBV7-2 and TRBJ1-1; unclear D gene. Per the germline V gene, CDR1 is SGHTA and CDR2 is FQGNSA. V lost 2 bases, J lost 1 base, and 11 bases lay in between. The CDR3 is 15 residues long. DNA of the CDR3: TGTGCCAGCAGCTTAAACAGCTCGCCGAACACTGAAGCTTTCTTT. Translating it yields CASSLNSSPNTEAFF.

CDR3 region: CASSGVYGYTF. The CDR3 DNA reads as TGTGCCAGCAGCGGCGTATACGGCTACACCTTC. The chain is built from TRBV9 and TRBJ1-2, with D hard to call. Trimming left V 3 bases short and J 8 bases short, with 8 bases between. The CDR3 is made up of 11 amino acids. CDR1 SGDLS and CDR2 YYNGEE come from the germline V gene.

Regarding this clone: Other DNA sequences from this sample encode an identical CDR3 as well. V and J are TRBV9 and TRBJ1-2; the D is unclear. Germline V gene lookup returns CDR1 SGDLS and CDR2 YYNGEE. This CDR3 contains 14 residues. Trimming cost V 0 bases and J 4 bases, with 10 bases left between them. The CDR3 bases are TGTGCCAGCAGCGTAGAAGGAGGGATCTATGGCTACACCTTC. Amino acids: CASSVEGGIYGYTF.

V usage is TRBV4-3 and J usage is TRBJ1-3, with 9 positions matching TRBD1. Unmatched junction bases numbered 3, after V lost 2 bases and J lost 4 bases. The CDR3 runs 15 residues. Germline V gene lookup returns CDR1 LGHNA and CDR2 YSLEER. The CDR3 protein is CASSQYGTGGNTIYF. For the CDR3, the DNA is TGCGCCAGCAGCCAATACGGGACAGGGGGAAACACCATATATTTT.

The chain is built from TRBV18 and TRBJ1-5, with D hard to call. Germline values: CDR1 KGHSH, CDR2 LQKENI. The CDR3 spans 15 residues. Trimming pared 3 bases from V and 1 base from J, leaving 10 bases between. The CDR3 spells CASSPSRISNQPQHF. CDR3 in DNA: TGTGCCAGCTCACCCTCCAGGATCAGCAATCAGCCCCAGCATTTT.

The chain couples TRBV6-5 to TRBJ1-1; D is uncertain. CDR3 length: 15 amino acids. CDR1 and CDR2 (germline): MNHEY, SVGAGI. V shed 6 bases and J shed 10 bases, with 24 bases lying between them. This CDR3 is CASSFRASPMGRAFF. As DNA, the CDR3 is TGTGCCAGCAGCTTCCGGGCTTCTCCAATGGGGAGAGCTTTCTTT.

The genes are TRBV6-6 and TRBJ2-7; 7 bases align to TRBD1. The CDR3 is made up of 15 amino acids. Per the germline V gene, CDR1 is MNHNY and CDR2 is SVGAGI (reference sequence). Losses at the gene ends were 2 bases for V and 0 bases for J; bases not matched to a gene: 4. The CDR3 spells CASSYPTGLSYEQYF. The CDR3 nucleotides read TGTGCCAGCAGTTACCCGACAGGGCTCTCCTACGAGCAGTACTTC.

The genes are TRBV2 and TRBJ1-1; D remains unclear. Trimming took off 7 bases at V and 3 bases at J, with 6 bases between the two ends. Germline V gene sequence: CDR1 SNHLY, CDR2 FYNNEI. The CDR3 length is 11 residues. The CDR3 protein is CASTGYTEAFF. CDR3 bases: TGTGCCAGCACGGGGTACACTGAAGCTTTCTTT. Using reference TRBV2 and TRBJ1-1 for the parts outside the CDR3, the full variable domain is EPEVTQTPSHQVTQMGQEVILRCVPISNHLYFYWYRQILGQKVEFLVSFYNNEISEKSEIFDDQFSVERPDGSNFTLKIRSTKLEDSAMYFCASTGYTEAFFGQGTRLTVV.

V usage is TRBV29-1 and J usage is TRBJ1-1; a possible D gene is TRBD1 (6 bases). The CDR3 consists of 16 residues. From germline, CDR1 is SQVTM and CDR2 ANQGSEA. V was cut by 0 bases and J by 4 bases, with 18 bases left in between. CDR3 bases: TGCAGCGTTGAAGATATCGGGGGGCGTCAGGGCACTGAAGCTTTCTTT. This translates into CSVEDIGGRQGTEAFF.

The chain combines TRBV5-1 with TRBJ1-1; 9 bases agree with TRBD1. Germline CDR1 SGHRS, CDR2 YFSETQ. Losses at the gene ends were 2 bases for V and 1 base for J; bases not matched to a gene: 6. This CDR3 has 16 residues. CDR3: CASSFRGTGKNTEAFF. The CDR3 nucleotides read TGCGCCAGCAGCTTTAGAGGGACAGGGAAGAACACTGAAGCTTTCTTT.

The chain is built from TRBV5-4 and TRBJ2-7; TRBD1 matches 9 bases. Germline V lookup: CDR1 SGHNT, CDR2 YYREEE (reference sequence). V lost 3 bases and J lost 1; bases outside the gene matches: 5. The CDR3 totals 15 residues. Written as DNA, the CDR3 is TGTGCCAGCAGCTCGCCGGGACAGGGTTCCTACGAGCAGTACTTC. It encodes CASSSPGQGSYEQYF.

The V gene is TRBV29-1, the J gene TRBJ2-7, with 9 nucleotides matching TRBD1. This CDR3 is 16 amino acids long. V lost 0 bases and J lost 0; bases outside the gene matches: 6. Looked up from germline, CDR1 is SQVTM and CDR2 is ANQGSEA. Here the CDR3 reads CSVEDRGTGTSYEQYF. CDR3 DNA sequence: TGCAGCGTTGAAGATCGGGGGACAGGGACCTCCTACGAGCAGTACTTC.

This sequence joins TRBV21-1 and TRBJ2-6; the table's TRBD1 call for D was not verified on the DNA. TRBV21-1 is a known pseudogene. The CDR3 length is 15 residues. CDR3 bases: TGTGCCAGCAGCAAAGGGGCAGCTGGGGCCAACGTCCTGACTTTC. It yields the protein CASSKGAAGANVLTF.

This chain joins TRBV7-8 and TRBJ2-7; possibly TRBD1 for D (5 bases). The CDR3 spans 14 residues. Germline CDR1 is SGHVS and CDR2 is FQNEAQ. Deletions cut 5 bases from V and 2 bases from J, with 13 bases between. The CDR3: CASSPETDPYEQYF. Here the CDR3 DNA reads TGTGCCAGCAGCCCGGAGACAGACCCCTACGAGCAGTACTTC.

The V gene is TRBV2, the J gene TRBJ2-7; 7 bases fit TRBD1. Germline CDR1 and CDR2: SNHLY and FYNNEI. The CDR3 covers 12 residues. J gave up 5 bases and V 4 bases, and 2 bases lay outside the gene matches. The CDR3 reads CASSGTGDEQYF. CDR3 nucleotides: TGTGCCAGCAGTGGGACAGGCGACGAGCAGTACTTC. The variable domain in full, with the rest retrieved from reference TRBV2 and TRBJ2-7, is EPEVTQTPSHQVTQMGQEVILRCVPISNHLYFYWYRQILGQKVEFLVSFYNNEISEKSEIFDDQFSVERPDGSNFTLKIRSTKLEDSAMYFCASSGTGDEQYFGPGTRLTVT.

As to this clone: The sample holds other DNA sequences that translate to the same CDR3. This chain joins TRBV5-4 and TRBJ2-7; no firm D call. Between the trimmed V and J ends, which lost 0 bases and 2 bases, there was a span of 6 bases. Germline assignment: CDR1 SGHNT and CDR2 YYREEE (reference sequence). The CDR3 totals 13 residues. The CDR3, as DNA: TGTGCCAGCAGCTTGGACAGAGCCTACGAGCAGTACTTC. This gives the protein CASSLDRAYEQYF. Full variable domain (rest looked up from reference TRBV5-4 and TRBJ2-7): ETGVTQSPTHLIKTRGQQVTLRCSSQSGHNTVSWYQQALGQGPQFIFQYYREEENGRGNFPPRFSGLQFPNYSSELNVNALELDDSALYLCASSLDRAYEQYFGPGTRLTVT.

This clone was observed a handful of times. The chain links TRBV10-3 to TRBJ1-1, with D possibly being TRBD1 (5 bases). The V end was cut by 6 bases, the J end by 1 base, with 9 bases between. The CDR3 totals 13 residues. Looked up from germline, CDR1 is ENHRY and CDR2 is SYGVKD. This CDR3 is CAIRQVRNTEAFF. The CDR3 region has the DNA TGTGCCATCAGACAGGTTCGGAACACTGAAGCTTTCTTT.